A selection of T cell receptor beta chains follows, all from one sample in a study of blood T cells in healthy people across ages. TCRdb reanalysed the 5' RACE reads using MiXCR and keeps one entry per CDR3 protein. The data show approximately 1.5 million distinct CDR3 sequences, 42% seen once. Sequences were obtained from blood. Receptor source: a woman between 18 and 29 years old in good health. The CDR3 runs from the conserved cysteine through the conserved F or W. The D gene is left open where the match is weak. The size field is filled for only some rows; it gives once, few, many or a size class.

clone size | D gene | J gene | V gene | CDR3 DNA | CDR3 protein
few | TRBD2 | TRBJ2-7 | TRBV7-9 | TGTGCCAGCAGTCTTACTAGCGGGAGGAGCTCCTACGAGCAGTACTTC | CASSLTSGRSSYEQYF
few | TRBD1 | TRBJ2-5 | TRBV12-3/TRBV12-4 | TGTGCCAGCAGAGAAGGACAGGGGAGTCAAGAGACCCAGTACTTC | CASREGQGSQETQYF
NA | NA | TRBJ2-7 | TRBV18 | TGTGCCAGCTCACCAAGTACTTCCGAGCGGTACTTC | CASSPSTSERYF
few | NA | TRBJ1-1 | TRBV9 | TGTGCCAGCAGCGCGGTAACAATCGGAGCCACTGAAGCTTTCTTT | CASSAVTIGATEAFF
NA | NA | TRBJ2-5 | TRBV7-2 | TGTGCCAGCAGCTTATCTCGGGGAAACACAATTAAAGAGACCCAGTACTTC | CASSLSRGNTIKETQYF
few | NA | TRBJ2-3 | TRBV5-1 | TGCGCCAGCAGCTTGGAGCAGCTTCCAGATACGCAGTATTTT | CASSLEQLPDTQYF
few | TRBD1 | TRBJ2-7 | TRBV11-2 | TGTGCCAGCAGCCCGTGGGACAGGGTCTACGAGCAGTACTTC | CASSPWDRVYEQYF
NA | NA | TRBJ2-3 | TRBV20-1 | TGCAGTGCTAGAGATGCCGGGACCTATCCGCCAGATACGCAGTATTTT | CSARDAGTYPPDTQYF
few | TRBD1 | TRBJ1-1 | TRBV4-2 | TGTGCCAGCAGCCATGACGGGACAGCAGACACTGAAGCTTTCTTT | CASSHDGTADTEAFF
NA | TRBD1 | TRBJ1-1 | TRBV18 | TGTGCCAGCTTCACCACTGGGACAGGGGGCCTGAACACTGAAGCTTTCTTT | CASFTTGTGGLNTEAFF
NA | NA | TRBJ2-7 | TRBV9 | TGTGCCAGCAGCGTAGGGGGTCAGGCCTACGAGCAGTACTTC | CASSVGGQAYEQYF
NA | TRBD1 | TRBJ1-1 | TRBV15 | TGTGCCACCAGCAAAGGACAGGTAAACACTGAAGCTTTCTTT | CATSKGQVNTEAFF
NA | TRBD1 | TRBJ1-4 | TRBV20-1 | TGCAGTGCGCCTAAGGTACAGGGGGCTGAAAAACTGTTTTTT | CSAPKVQGAEKLFF
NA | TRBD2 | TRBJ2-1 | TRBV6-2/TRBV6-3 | TGTGCCAGCAGTTACACGGGACTAGCGGGAGCCGAGCAGTTCTTC | CASSYTGLAGAEQFF
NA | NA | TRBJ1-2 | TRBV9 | TGTGCCAGCAGCGGGGAAGGGGATCGAATATCTAACTATGGCTACACCTTC | CASSGEGDRISNYGYTF
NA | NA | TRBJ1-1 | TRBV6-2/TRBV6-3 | TGTGCCAGCAGTTACGTGCTTACTGAAGCTTTCTTT | CASSYVLTEAFF
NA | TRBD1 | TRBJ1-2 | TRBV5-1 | TGCGCCAGCAGCTTCCAGGGGGCAGCCTATGGCTACACCTTC | CASSFQGAAYGYTF
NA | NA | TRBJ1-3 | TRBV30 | TGTGCCTGGATGAGCAACACCATATATTTT | CAWMSNTIYF
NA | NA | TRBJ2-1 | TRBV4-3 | TGCGCCAGCAGCCAAGATCACGCAGCGGAGCTTTTCAATGAGCAGTTCTTC | CASSQDHAAELFNEQFF
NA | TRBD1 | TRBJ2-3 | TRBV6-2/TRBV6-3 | TGTGCCAGCAGTATGACAGGGGTAGATACGCAGTATTTT | CASSMTGVDTQYF
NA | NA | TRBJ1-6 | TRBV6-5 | TGTGCCAGCAGTGCCGATAGATCCTCCTCACCCCTCCACTTT | CASSADRSSSPLHF
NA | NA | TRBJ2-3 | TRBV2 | TGTGCCAGCCAAACTCATGGACAATTTGGAGATACGCAGTATTTT | CASQTHGQFGDTQYF
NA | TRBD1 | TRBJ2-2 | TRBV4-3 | TGCGCCAGCAGCCCTTACGGGACAGGGGGCACCGGGGAGCTGTTTTTT | CASSPYGTGGTGELFF
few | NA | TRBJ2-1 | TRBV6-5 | TGTGCCAGCAGTTACTCGATATGGGCAGCGGACTCCTACAATGAGCAGTTCTTC | CASSYSIWAADSYNEQFF
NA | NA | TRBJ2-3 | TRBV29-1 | TGCAGCGTTGAAGGTAGGGTGGCTGATACGCAGTATTTT | CSVEGRVADTQYF
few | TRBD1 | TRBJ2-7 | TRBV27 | TGTGCCAGCTCCCCGGGACAGGGAGTTCCCTACGAGCAGTACTTC | CASSPGQGVPYEQYF
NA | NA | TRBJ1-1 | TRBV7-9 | TGTGCCAGCAGCCCATTCGGGTCCCCATATGCTTTCTTT | CASSPFGSPYAFF
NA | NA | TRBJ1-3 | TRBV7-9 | TGTGCCAGCAGCTTACAGCAGGGGCGGGAAAACACCATATATTTT | CASSLQQGRENTIYF
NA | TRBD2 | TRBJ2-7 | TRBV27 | TGTGCCAGTAGTGCGGGAGGTGCCTACGAGCAGTACTTC | CASSAGGAYEQYF
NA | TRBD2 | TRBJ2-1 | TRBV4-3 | TGCGCCAGCAGCCAAGACCTAGCGGCAGAGCAGTTCTTC | CASSQDLAAEQFF
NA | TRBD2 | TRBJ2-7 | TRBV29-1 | TGCAGCGTTGGATCTACTAGCGGGGGCAGCTCCTACAATGAGCAGTACTTC | CSVGSTSGGSSYNEQYF
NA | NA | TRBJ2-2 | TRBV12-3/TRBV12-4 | TGTGCCAGCAGTTCTCCTGACAGGTCCACCGGGGAGCTGTTTTTT | CASSSPDRSTGELFF
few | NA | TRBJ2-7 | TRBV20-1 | TGCAGTGCTAGAGGTGGGAGGCCCCCGTCCTACAATGAGCAGTACTTC | CSARGGRPPSYNEQYF
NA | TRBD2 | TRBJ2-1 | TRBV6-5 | TGTGCCAGCAGTCCTCGGGAGGGTCTAGAGCAGGACTTC | CASSPREGLEQDF
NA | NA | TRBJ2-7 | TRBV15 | TGTGCCACCAGCAGTAACAGATTAGGCTACGAGCAGTACTTC | CATSSNRLGYEQYF
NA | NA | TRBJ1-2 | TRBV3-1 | TGTGCCAGCGGCCAAGGGCAGAACTATGGCTACACCTTC | CASGQGQNYGYTF
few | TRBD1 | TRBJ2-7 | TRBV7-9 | TGTGCCAGCAGCCCCTGGGACAGTATCACCTCCTACGAGCAGTACTTC | CASSPWDSITSYEQYF
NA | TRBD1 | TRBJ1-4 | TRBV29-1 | TGCAGCGTTGTTACAGGGGGGGATGAAAAACTGTTTTTT | CSVVTGGDEKLFF
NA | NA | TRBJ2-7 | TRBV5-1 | TGCGCCAGCAGCCGGGCCGGGACTCGCTCCTACGAGCAGTACTTC | CASSRAGTRSYEQYF
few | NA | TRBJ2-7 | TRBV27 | TGTGCCAGCAGAATCCGGGACGGGAGCTACGAGCAGTACTTC | CASRIRDGSYEQYF
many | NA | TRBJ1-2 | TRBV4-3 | TGCGCCAGCAGCCAAGACAGGGGTTACAACTATGGCTACACCTTC | CASSQDRGYNYGYTF